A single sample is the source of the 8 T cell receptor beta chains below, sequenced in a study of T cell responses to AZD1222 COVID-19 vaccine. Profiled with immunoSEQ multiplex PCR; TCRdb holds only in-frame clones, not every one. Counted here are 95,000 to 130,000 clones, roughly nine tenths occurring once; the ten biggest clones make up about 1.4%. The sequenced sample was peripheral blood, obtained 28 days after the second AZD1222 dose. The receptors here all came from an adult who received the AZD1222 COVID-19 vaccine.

The CDR3 protein is CASSLGSSGTYNEQFF. CDR3 DNA sequence: TGTGCCAGCAGCTTAGGTTCTAGCGGCACCTACAATGAGCAGTTCTTC. This chain links TRBV11-2 with TRBJ2-1; 7 nucleotides line up with TRBD2. There are 16 residues in the CDR3. J was trimmed by 2 bases and V by 1 base; bases with no gene match: 5. Germline assignment: CDR1 SGHAT and CDR2 FQNNGV.

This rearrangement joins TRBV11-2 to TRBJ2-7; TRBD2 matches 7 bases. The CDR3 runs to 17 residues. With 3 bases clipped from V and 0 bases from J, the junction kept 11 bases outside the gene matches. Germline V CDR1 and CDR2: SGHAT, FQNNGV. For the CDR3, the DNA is TGTGCCAGCAGCTTGACGACTAGCCAAAGTCGCTCCTACGAGCAGTACTTC. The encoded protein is CASSLTTSQSRSYEQYF.

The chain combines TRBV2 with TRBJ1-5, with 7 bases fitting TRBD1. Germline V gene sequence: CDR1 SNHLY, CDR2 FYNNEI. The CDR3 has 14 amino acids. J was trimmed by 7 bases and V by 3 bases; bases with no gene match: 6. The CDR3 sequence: CASSDTQGRQPQHF. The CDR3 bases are TGTGCCAGCAGTGACACACAGGGGAGACAGCCCCAGCATTTT.

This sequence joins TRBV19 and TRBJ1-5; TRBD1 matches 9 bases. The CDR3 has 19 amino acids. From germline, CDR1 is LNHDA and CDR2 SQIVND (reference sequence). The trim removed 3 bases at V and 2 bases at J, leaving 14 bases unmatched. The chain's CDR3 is CASSMPSRDRVYGNQPQHF. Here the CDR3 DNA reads TGTGCCAGTAGTATGCCCTCCCGGGACAGGGTGTATGGCAATCAGCCCCAGCATTTT.

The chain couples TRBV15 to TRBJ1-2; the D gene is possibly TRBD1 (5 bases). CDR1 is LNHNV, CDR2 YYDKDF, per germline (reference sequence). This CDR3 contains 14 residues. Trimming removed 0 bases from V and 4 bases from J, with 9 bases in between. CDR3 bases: TGTGCCACCAGCAGAGAAAGGGGAGCCTATGGCTACACCTTC. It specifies CATSRERGAYGYTF.

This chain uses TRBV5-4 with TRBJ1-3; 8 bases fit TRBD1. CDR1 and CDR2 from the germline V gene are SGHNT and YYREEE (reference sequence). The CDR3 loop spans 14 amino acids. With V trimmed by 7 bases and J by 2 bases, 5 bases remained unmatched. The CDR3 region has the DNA TGTGCCAGCTTTTCACAGGGGGCTGGAAACACCATATATTTT. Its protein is CASFSQGAGNTIYF.

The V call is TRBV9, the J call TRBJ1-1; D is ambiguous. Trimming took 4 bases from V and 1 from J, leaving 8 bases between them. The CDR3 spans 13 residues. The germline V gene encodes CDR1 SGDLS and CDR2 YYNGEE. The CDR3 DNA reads TGTGCCAGCAGCCTAAGACCGAACACTGAAGCTTTCTTT. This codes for CASSLRPNTEAFF.

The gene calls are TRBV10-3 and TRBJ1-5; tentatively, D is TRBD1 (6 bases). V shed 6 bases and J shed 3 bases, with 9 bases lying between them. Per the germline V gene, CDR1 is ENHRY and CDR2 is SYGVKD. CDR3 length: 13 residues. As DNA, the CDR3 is TGTGCCATCAGCACAGGGATCAATCAGCCCCAGCATTTT. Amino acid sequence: CAISTGINQPQHF.